Listed below are T cell receptor beta chains from one sample, sequenced in a study of CD4+ T cells in melanoma. Data came from immunoSEQ multiplex PCR; TCRdb stores just in-frame clones and leaves some out. The sample has roughly 140,000 clones; around 90% are singletons. These receptors were collected from a human donor with melanoma. Both conserved end residues are part of each CDR3. Fields, in order: CDR3 protein, CDR3 DNA, V gene, J gene, clone size, D gene. The D gene is left open where the match is weak. Clone size appears in some rows only: once, few, many, or a class for an expanded clone.

CDR3: CASRPDRPTIGYTF; DNA: TGTGCCAGCAGGCCGGATAGGCCCACAATTGGCTACACCTTC; V: TRBV6-5; J: TRBJ1-2; size: NA; D: NA
CDR3: CASSLVETKETQYF; DNA: TGTGCCAGCAGCTTGGTGGAGACAAAAGAGACCCAGTACTTC; V: TRBV5-6; J: TRBJ2-5; size: NA; D: NA
CDR3: CASRVGGSEQYF; DNA: TGTGCCAGCAGGGTAGGTGGTTCCGAGCAGTACTTC; V: TRBV5-6; J: TRBJ2-7; size: NA; D: NA
CDR3: CASSSLSGGHTDTQYF; DNA: TGTGCCAGCAGTTCCCTTAGCGGGGGGCACACAGATACGCAGTATTTT; V: TRBV2; J: TRBJ2-3; size: NA; D: TRBD2
CDR3: CASRRTQGYEQYF; DNA: TGCGCCAGCAGGAGAACCCAGGGGTACGAGCAGTACTTC; V: TRBV5-1; J: TRBJ2-7; size: NA; D: NA
CDR3: CASSLRGPGLAGNEQFF; DNA: TGTGCCAGCAGCTTAAGGGGGCCGGGACTAGCGGGGAATGAGCAGTTCTTC; V: TRBV7-3; J: TRBJ2-1; size: NA; D: TRBD2
CDR3: CASSPDGGNSPLHF; DNA: TGTGCCAGCAGCCCAGACGGGGGAAATTCACCCCTCCACTTT; V: TRBV9; J: TRBJ1-6; size: NA; D: NA
CDR3: CASQEGETQYF; DNA: TGCGCCAGCCAAGAGGGGGAGACCCAGTACTTC; V: TRBV5-1; J: TRBJ2-5; size: NA; D: NA
CDR3: CASSVGTGGTEAFF; DNA: TGTGCCAGCAGCGTCGGGACAGGGGGGACTGAAGCTTTCTTT; V: TRBV7-9; J: TRBJ1-1; size: NA; D: TRBD1
CDR3: CASSLQEGANYGYTF; DNA: TGCGCCAGCAGCCTACAGGAGGGGGCGAACTATGGCTACACCTTC; V: TRBV4-1; J: TRBJ1-2; size: NA; D: TRBD1
CDR3: CASSLDPGPNTQYF; DNA: TGCGCCAGCAGCTTGGACCCGGGACCAAATACGCAGTATTTT; V: TRBV5-1; J: TRBJ2-3; size: NA; D: NA
CDR3: CASQVGPGNTDTQYF; DNA: TGTGCCAGCCAGGTCGGTCCCGGAAACACAGATACGCAGTATTTT; V: TRBV11-2; J: TRBJ2-3; size: NA; D: NA
CDR3: CASSPAGVRYNEQFF; DNA: TGTGCCAGCAGCCCGGCAGGGGTACGATACAATGAGCAGTTCTTC; V: TRBV7-2; J: TRBJ2-1; size: NA; D: NA
CDR3: CSAGGGSGAADGYTF; DNA: TGCAGCGCCGGAGGAGGTTCGGGGGCCGCGGACGGCTACACCTTC; V: TRBV29-1; J: TRBJ1-2; size: NA; D: NA
CDR3: CASNTDGQRTVEQFF; DNA: TGTGCCAGCAACACTGACGGACAGAGGACTGTTGAGCAGTTCTTC; V: TRBV2; J: TRBJ2-1; size: NA; D: NA
CDR3: CASSGRQGVTSNTGELFF; DNA: TGTGCCAGCAGCGGCAGACAGGGGGTCACTTCGAACACCGGGGAGCTGTTTTTT; V: TRBV9; J: TRBJ2-2; size: once; D: TRBD1
CDR3: CAIRSGGFTDTQYF; DNA: TGTGCCATCAGGAGCGGGGGCTTCACAGATACGCAGTATTTT; V: TRBV10-3; J: TRBJ2-3; size: NA; D: TRBD2
CDR3: CASSERVVETQYF; DNA: TGTGCCAGTAGTGAAAGGGTAGTCGAGACCCAGTACTTC; V: TRBV19; J: TRBJ2-5; size: NA; D: NA
CDR3: CASSTKYTEAFF; DNA: TGTGCCAGTAGTACCAAATACACTGAAGCTTTCTTT; V: TRBV19; J: TRBJ1-1; size: NA; D: NA
CDR3: CASSLVRGAGYGYTF; DNA: TGTGCCAGCAGCTTGGTTAGGGGGGCAGGGTATGGCTACACCTTC; V: TRBV5-4; J: TRBJ1-2; size: NA; D: NA
CDR3: CARSFTPGLGRHNEKLFF; DNA: TGTGCCAGAAGCTTTACCCCGGGCCTAGGGAGGCATAATGAAAAACTGTTTTTT; V: TRBV5-3; J: TRBJ1-4; size: NA; D: NA
CDR3: CASREQGGMNTEAFF; DNA: TGTGCCAGCAGGGAACAGGGAGGGATGAACACTGAAGCTTTCTTT; V: TRBV6-6; J: TRBJ1-1; size: NA; D: NA
CDR3: CASSQSSTDTQYF; DNA: TGTGCCAGCTCGCAAAGTAGCACAGATACGCAGTATTTT; V: TRBV18; J: TRBJ2-3; size: once; D: NA
CDR3: CASSVDPTKAKQKLFF; DNA: TGTGCCAGCAGCGTGGATCCGACAAAGGCTAAGCAGAAACTGTTTTTT; V: TRBV7-8; J: TRBJ1-4; size: NA; D: NA
CDR3: CASSLWTGSRFLYF; DNA: TGTGCCAGCAGCTTGTGGACAGGCTCCAGATTCCTTTATTTT; V: TRBV7-2; J: TRBJ2-3; size: NA; D: TRBD1
CDR3: CASRGDRAYEQYF; DNA: TGCGCCAGCAGGGGGGACAGGGCCTACGAGCAGTACTTC; V: TRBV5-1; J: TRBJ2-7; size: once; D: TRBD1
CDR3: CASAGRNSYEQYF; DNA: TGTGCCAGCGCCGGACGGAATTCTTACGAGCAGTACTTC; V: TRBV6-1; J: TRBJ2-7; size: NA; D: NA
CDR3: CASSLGSAGSSYNEQFF; DNA: TGCGCCAGCAGCTTGGGCTCGGCTGGAAGCTCCTACAATGAGCAGTTCTTC; V: TRBV5-1; J: TRBJ2-1; size: NA; D: NA
CDR3: CASSLVAGVETQYF; DNA: TGCGCCAGCAGCTTGGTCGCAGGGGTGGAGACCCAGTACTTC; V: TRBV5-1; J: TRBJ2-5; size: NA; D: NA
CDR3: CASSSDRNYGYTF; DNA: TGTGCCAGCAGTTCGGACAGGAACTATGGCTACACCTTC; V: TRBV27; J: TRBJ1-2; size: NA; D: TRBD1
CDR3: CASSLAPETESYRGYF; DNA: TGCGCCAGCAGCTTGGCCCCCGAGACAGAGAGCTATCGGGGGTACTTC; V: TRBV5-1; J: TRBJ2-7; size: NA; D: NA
CDR3: CSTLDNQETQYF; DNA: TGCAGCACCCTTGATAACCAAGAGACCCAGTACTTC; V: TRBV29-1; J: TRBJ2-5; size: NA; D: NA
CDR3: CASSSLYQETQYF; DNA: TGTGCCAGCAGTTCACTGTACCAAGAGACCCAGTACTTC; V: TRBV6-1; J: TRBJ2-5; size: NA; D: NA
CDR3: CASSPGTGLYEQYF; DNA: TGCGCCAGCAGTCCCGGGACAGGTCTCTACGAGCAGTACTTC; V: TRBV5-1; J: TRBJ2-7; size: NA; D: TRBD1
CDR3: CASSLEGGTGRWSQYF; DNA: TGTGCCAGCAGCTTAGAGGGGGGGACTGGGAGGTGGAGCCAGTACTTC; V: TRBV7-8; J: TRBJ2-5; size: NA; D: NA
CDR3: CASSFGVSGSDTQYF; DNA: TGCGCCAGCAGCTTCGGAGTCAGCGGATCAGATACGCAGTATTTT; V: TRBV5-1; J: TRBJ2-3; size: NA; D: NA
CDR3: CASSIGTLNQPQHF; DNA: TGTGCCAGTAGTATCGGGACACTTAATCAGCCCCAGCATTTT; V: TRBV19; J: TRBJ1-5; size: NA; D: NA